This record concerns one TCR beta chain sequence. The antigen is unknown. This sample was taken from a study of identical twins. Study-wide results and caveats: The abundant beta clonotypes from cord blood had fewer insertions, and memory repertoires had none of this. Twins showed weaker excess sharing in their beta out-of-frame sequences.

Each CDR3 protein is one row after TCRdb ran MiXCR on the 5' RACE reads. This sample has 450,000 to 650,000 distinct CDR3 sequences, with 7.5% to 10% found just once. The V gene lost 3 bases and the J gene lost 5 bases, with 14 bases spanning the gap. This CDR3 has 14 residues. The data also belong to a second study, concerning yellow fever vaccine responses in identical twins.

This sequence joins TRBV12-3 or TRBV12-4 and TRBJ2-7; D may be TRBD2 (7 bases). Material: PBMCs. The TCR sequence derives from a woman younger than 30 in good health. CDR3 amino acids: CASSLGGGINEQYF. The CDR3 coding sequence is TGTGCCAGCAGTTTGGGAGGGGGGATTAACGAGCAGTACTTC.